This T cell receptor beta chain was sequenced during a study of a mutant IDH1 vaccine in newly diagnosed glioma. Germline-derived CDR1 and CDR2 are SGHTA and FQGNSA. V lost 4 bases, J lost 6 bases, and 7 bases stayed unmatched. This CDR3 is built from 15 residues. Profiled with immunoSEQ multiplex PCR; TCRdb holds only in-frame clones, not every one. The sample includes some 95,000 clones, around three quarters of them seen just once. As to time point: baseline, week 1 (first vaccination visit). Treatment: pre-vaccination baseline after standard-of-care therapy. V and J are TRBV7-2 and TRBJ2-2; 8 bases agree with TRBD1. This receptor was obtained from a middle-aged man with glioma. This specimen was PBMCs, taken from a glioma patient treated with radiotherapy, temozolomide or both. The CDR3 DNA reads TGTGCCAGCAGCTCCGGACAGGGTTTGGCCGGGGAGCTGTTTTTT. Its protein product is CASSSGQGLAGELFF.